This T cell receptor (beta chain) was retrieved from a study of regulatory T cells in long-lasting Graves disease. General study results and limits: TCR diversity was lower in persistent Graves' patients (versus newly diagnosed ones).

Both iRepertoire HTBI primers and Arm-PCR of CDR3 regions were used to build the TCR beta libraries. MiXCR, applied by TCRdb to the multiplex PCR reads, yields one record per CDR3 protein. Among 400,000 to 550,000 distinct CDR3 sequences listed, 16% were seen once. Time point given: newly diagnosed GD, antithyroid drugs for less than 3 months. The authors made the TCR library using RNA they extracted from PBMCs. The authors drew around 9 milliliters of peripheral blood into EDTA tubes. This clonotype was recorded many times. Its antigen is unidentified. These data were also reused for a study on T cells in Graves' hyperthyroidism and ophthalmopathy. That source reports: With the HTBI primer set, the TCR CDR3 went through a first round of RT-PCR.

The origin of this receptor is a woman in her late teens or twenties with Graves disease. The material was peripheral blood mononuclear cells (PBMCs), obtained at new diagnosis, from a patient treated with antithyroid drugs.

In DNA, the CDR3 is TGTGCCAGCAGTTTATCGGGCAGACGGTTCGATCAGCCCCAGCATTTT. Protein sequence: CASSLSGRRFDQPQHF. The V and J genes are TRBV27 and TRBJ1-5; no definite D call. Germline CDR1 MNHEY, CDR2 SMNVEV (reference sequence). Trimming removed 0 bases from V and 5 bases from J, with 14 bases in between. The CDR3 runs 16 residues.